Following are 30 T cell receptor beta chains from one sample sequenced in a study of beta chain features in type 1 diabetes. Reverse transcription of all isolated RNA meant that expressed TCRB transcripts were sequenced. Only in-frame clones appear in the TCRdb table, and some are missing; sequencing was by immunoSEQ multiplex PCR. The table has approximately 140,000 clones, around 50% seen once. The specimen was Tregs from blood. The origin of the receptors is a man between 18 and 35 years old in good health.

This sequence joins TRBV5-4 and TRBJ1-2; no reliable D call. The CDR3 loop spans 11 amino acids. The V and J ends lost 2 bases and 7 bases respectively, with 6 bases between them. CDR1 is SGHNT, CDR2 YYREEE, per germline (reference sequence). The CDR3 region has the DNA TGTGCCAGCAGCTTCGGGAGTGGCTACACCTTC. Translating it yields CASSFGSGYTF.

The rearrangement joins TRBV5-1 to TRBJ2-2; 7 nucleotides line up with TRBD1. After removal of 3 bases from V and 6 bases from J, the junction contained 2 bases not matched to a gene. The CDR3 consists of 13 residues. CDR1 is SGHRS and CDR2 is YFSETQ in the germline V gene. This CDR3 is CASSSQGAGELFF. The CDR3 DNA follows: TGCGCCAGCAGCTCGCAGGGGGCCGGGGAGCTGTTTTTT.

The chain has TRBV7-2 and TRBJ1-2, with 7 positions matching TRBD1. Germline V lookup: CDR1 SGHTA, CDR2 FQGNSA. The CDR3 spans 14 residues. Trimming at V came to 1 base and at J to 5 bases, leaving 4 bases not matched to a gene. CDR3 protein: CASSLGGQRYGYTF. CDR3 in DNA: TGTGCCAGCAGCTTAGGGGGACAGCGGTATGGCTACACCTTC.

The chain combines TRBV7-9 with TRBJ2-7, with a weak D call TRBD1 (6 bases). CDR1 and CDR2 from the germline V gene are SEHNR and FQNEAQ (reference sequence). The CDR3 runs to 14 residues. Trimming removed 4 bases from V and 3 bases from J, with 13 bases in between. CDR3 DNA sequence: TGTGCCAGCAGCTCTTCGACAGGATACTACGAGCAGTACTTC. Amino acids: CASSSSTGYYEQYF.

This clone was seen a few times. The chain joins TRBV7-2 to TRBJ2-7; D is unresolved. Germline V gene lookup returns CDR1 SGHTA and CDR2 FQGNSA. The CDR3 runs to 14 residues. V lost 1 base and J lost 1, with 8 bases in between. CDR3 loop: CASSLEPLSYEQYF. The CDR3 DNA reads as TGTGCCAGCAGCTTAGAGCCTCTATCCTACGAGCAGTACTTC.

This clone has a handful of counts. This chain uses TRBV27 with TRBJ2-7; D might be TRBD2 (6 bases). CDR3 size: 15 residues. V dropped 3 bases and J dropped 0 bases, with 12 bases sitting between them. CDR1 and CDR2 (germline): MNHEY, SMNVEV (reference sequence). The CDR3 region has the DNA TGTGCCAGCAGTTTCGTGGGGGGAAACTCCTACGAGCAGTACTTC. Its translation is CASSFVGGNSYEQYF.

The table lists this clone with a count of one. V is TRBV9 and J is TRBJ2-1, with D possibly being TRBD1 (6 bases). V lost 0 bases, J lost 0 bases, and 16 bases lay in between. CDR1 is SGDLS and CDR2 is YYNGEE in the germline V gene. The CDR3 runs 18 residues. CDR3 bases: TGTGCCAGCAGCGTAGGGTGGGGGCGTGCTAGCTCCTACAATGAGCAGTTCTTC. It translates to CASSVGWGRASSYNEQFF.

This clone was seen just once. The rearrangement uses TRBV7-8 and TRBJ2-3; D ambiguous. This CDR3 has 13 residues. The V and J ends lost 3 bases and 9 bases respectively, with 13 bases between them. Germline CDR1 SGHVS, CDR2 FQNEAQ. CDR3 amino acids: CASSLRPTATQYF. Here the CDR3 DNA reads TGTGCCAGCAGCTTGAGGCCCACCGCCACGCAGTATTTT.

This clone was detected only a few times. The chain recombines TRBV5-1 with TRBJ2-7; 8 bases are shared with TRBD2. Trimming took 4 bases from V and 3 from J; bases not matched to a gene: 9. The CDR3 extends over 15 amino acids. Germline CDR1 SGHRS, CDR2 YFSETQ. The CDR3 sequence: CASSEGTAGGYEQYF. CDR3 coding DNA: TGCGCCAGCAGCGAAGGGACTGCGGGAGGCTACGAGCAGTACTTC.

This sequence joins TRBV7-9 and TRBJ1-2; D is unresolved. CDR3 length: 13 residues. Germline V CDR1 and CDR2: SEHNR, FQNEAQ (reference sequence). V lost 4 bases and J 3 bases, leaving 9 bases between the germline ends. The CDR3 reads CASSYGRDYGYTF. Written as DNA, the CDR3 is TGTGCCAGCAGCTACGGGAGAGACTATGGCTACACCTTC.

This clone was seen a few times. The chain has TRBV15 and TRBJ2-5; TRBD2 is a possible D gene (6 bases). This CDR3 is 12 amino acids long. V lost 9 bases, J lost 7 bases, and 15 bases lay in between. The germline CDR1 and CDR2 sequences are LNHNV and YYDKDF (reference sequence). As DNA, the CDR3 is TGTGCCACAGGAGGGCCGGTCCGGACCCAGTACTTC. It codes for CATGGPVRTQYF.

The chain links TRBV5-1 to TRBJ2-7, with a tentative D call TRBD1 (5 bases). This CDR3 is built from 19 residues. The V and J ends lost 4 bases and 3 bases respectively, with 29 bases between them. CDR1 is SGHRS, CDR2 YFSETQ, per germline. The CDR3 DNA follows: TGCGCCAGCAGCCTAAGACTGACCAGGGTCTGGGGCGACAACTACGAGCAGTACTTC. It encodes CASSLRLTRVWGDNYEQYF.

The chain has TRBV7-9 and TRBJ2-3, with D unresolved. With 3 bases removed from V and 0 bases from J, the gap between germline ends came to 7 bases. The germline CDR1 and CDR2 sequences are SEHNR and FQNEAQ (reference sequence). This CDR3 spans 14 amino acids. CDR3 nucleotides: TGTGCCAGCAGCTTCGGGTTTAGCACAGATACGCAGTATTTT. This translates into CASSFGFSTDTQYF. The whole variable domain, filled in from reference TRBV7-9 and TRBJ2-3, reads DTGVSQNPRHKITKRGQNVTFRCDPISEHNRLYWYRQTLGQGPEFLTYFQNEAQLEKSRLLSDRFSAERPKGSFSTLEIQRTEQGDSAMYLCASSFGFSTDTQYFGPGTRLTVL.

This rearrangement joins TRBV5-1 to TRBJ2-3; D is possibly TRBD2 (6 bases). The germline V gene encodes CDR1 SGHRS and CDR2 YFSETQ. V lost 4 bases, J lost 2 bases, and 29 bases lay in between. This CDR3 has 20 residues. The chain's CDR3 is CASSLTGVLRGTGLTDTQYF. CDR3 DNA: TGCGCCAGCAGCCTGACCGGGGTTTTACGCGGGACGGGCCTCACAGATACGCAGTATTTT.

This chain connects TRBV29-1 to TRBJ2-3; D is perhaps TRBD1 (6 bases). Germline values: CDR1 SQVTM, CDR2 ANQGSEA. V was shortened by 8 bases and J by 2 bases, with 17 bases between the two germline ends. The CDR3 spans 14 residues. CDR3 coding DNA: TGCAGCACCAAGGACAGTAGCATCACAGATACGCAGTATTTT. Amino acids: CSTKDSSITDTQYF.

The rearrangement links TRBV29-1 to TRBJ2-7, with a possible D match to TRBD1 (5 bases). This CDR3 comprises 12 residues. The V gene lost 6 bases and the J gene lost 2 bases, with 11 bases spanning the gap. The V gene's germline CDR1 is SQVTM and CDR2 ANQGSEA. The CDR3 reads CSVEDNTYEQYF. CDR3 nucleotides: TGCAGCGTAGAGGACAACACCTACGAGCAGTACTTC.

This clone was seen a few times. The rearrangement joins TRBV10-3 to TRBJ1-5; D is uncertain. V was pared by 0 bases and J by 8 bases, with 11 bases between. Germline CDR1 reads ENHRY; CDR2 reads SYGVKD. The CDR3 sequence is 14 residues long. Here the CDR3 DNA reads TGTGCCATCAGTGAGTCGCCGGGGAGGAAGCCCCAGCATTTT. Its translation is CAISESPGRKPQHF.

This clone came up once. The chain carries TRBV5-4 and TRBJ1-1, with D unresolved. Trimming removed 3 bases from V and 3 bases from J, with 24 bases in between. Germline-derived CDR1 and CDR2 are SGHNT and YYREEE (reference sequence). The CDR3 runs 18 residues. As DNA, the CDR3 is TGTGCCAGCAGCTCTAGACGGTCGGTAACCCTCGGCGACACTGAAGCTTTCTTT. Translating it yields CASSSRRSVTLGDTEAFF.

The chain carries TRBV18 and TRBJ1-4; maybe TRBD1 (6 bases). V was clipped by 0 bases and J by 10 bases, with 15 bases between them. CDR3 length: 15 amino acids. Germline V CDR1 and CDR2: KGHSH, LQKENI. DNA of the CDR3: TGTGCCAGCTCACCACCGGGGGAACAGGGTGTAAAACTGTTTTTT. Translating it yields CASSPPGEQGVKLFF.

The chain recombines TRBV4-2 with TRBJ2-5; TRBD2 matches 11 bases. Germline V lookup: CDR1 LGHNA, CDR2 YNFKEQ. This CDR3 spans 16 amino acids. The V gene end was trimmed by 3 bases and the J gene end by 5 bases; junction bases not matched to a gene: 8. CDR3 nucleotides: TGTGCCAGCAGCCAGGAACTAGCGGGAGTGGAGGAGACCCAGTACTTC. Its protein is CASSQELAGVEETQYF.

The chain uses TRBV7-9 and TRBJ2-1, with 7 bases that match TRBD1. From germline, CDR1 is SEHNR and CDR2 FQNEAQ (reference sequence). The V gene end was trimmed by 3 bases and the J gene end by 7 bases; junction bases not matched to a gene: 3. This CDR3 is built from 13 residues. The CDR3 sequence: CASSFTGVNEQFF. The CDR3 nucleotides are TGTGCCAGCAGCTTCACAGGGGTTAATGAGCAGTTCTTC.

The V call is TRBV28, the J call TRBJ2-3; 7 bases map to TRBD1. The CDR3 has 15 amino acids. Germline V gene data show CDR1 as MDHEN and CDR2 as SYDVKM. J lost 6 bases, V lost 7 bases, and 13 bases had no gene match. This CDR3 reads CASMPGQVGRDTQYF. The CDR3 DNA is TGTGCCAGCATGCCCGGACAGGTCGGTAGGGATACGCAGTATTTT.

The chain joins TRBV7-2 to TRBJ1-6, with D unresolved. CDR1 SGHTA and CDR2 FQGNSA come from the germline V gene. The CDR3 sequence is 15 residues long. Between the trimmed V and J ends, which lost 5 bases and 10 bases, there was a span of 18 bases. The CDR3: CASSPQPVSSSPLHF. The CDR3 DNA is TGTGCCAGCAGCCCCCAACCGGTTTCGTCATCACCCCTCCACTTT.

This clone has just a few counts. The chain uses TRBV6-5 and TRBJ1-1, with a weak D call TRBD1 (6 bases). V lost 8 bases and J lost 6, with 13 bases in between. The CDR3 has 12 amino acids. The V gene's germline CDR1 is MNHEY and CDR2 SVGAGI. The CDR3 spells CASENRVSEAFF. In DNA form, the CDR3 reads TGTGCCAGCGAGAACAGGGTTTCTGAAGCTTTCTTT.

The gene calls are TRBV13 and TRBJ1-3; D is undetermined. Germline CDR1 and CDR2: PRHDT and FYEKMQ (reference sequence). The CDR3 consists of 16 residues. Trimming cost V 3 bases and J 4 bases, with 16 bases left between them. CDR3 in DNA: TGTGCCAGCAGCTTCAGCGGGCCAAGGCGAGGAAACACCATATATTTT. Protein: CASSFSGPRRGNTIYF.

The chain uses TRBV4-1 and TRBJ2-1, with D maybe TRBD1 (8 bases). Germline V gene data show CDR1 as MGHRA and CDR2 as YSYEKL. V was shortened by 8 bases and J by 8 bases, with 19 bases between the two germline ends. The CDR3 runs 14 residues. CDR3 loop: CASRRTGRGDEQFF. The CDR3 DNA reads TGCGCCAGCCGTCGGACAGGGAGGGGGGATGAGCAGTTCTTC.

This clone was counted a few times. This chain uses TRBV7-2 with TRBJ2-3, with TRBD1 identical over 8 bases. The CDR3 is made up of 15 amino acids. Trimming at V came to 5 bases and at J to 4 bases, leaving 8 bases not matched to a gene. CDR1 is SGHTA, CDR2 FQGNSA, per germline. The CDR3 DNA reads as TGTGCCAGCAGCCCAGGGGGCGCGAATTCAGATACGCAGTATTTT. Translated, it gives CASSPGGANSDTQYF.

V and J are TRBV6-6 and TRBJ1-5; 8 bases align to TRBD1. Germline V gives CDR1 MNHNY, CDR2 SVGAGI (reference sequence). The CDR3 covers 15 residues. V lost 6 bases to trimming and J lost 5 bases; unmatched junction nucleotides: 9. CDR3 coding DNA: TGTGCCAGCAGCCGGGACAGGAGAGCCTATCAGCCCCAGCATTTT. It specifies CASSRDRRAYQPQHF.

This chain uses TRBV5-6 with TRBJ1-2; 7 positions agree with TRBD1. The CDR3 contains 16 residues. V shed 1 base and J 1 base; nucleotides not matched to a gene: 7. CDR1 is SGHDT, CDR2 YYEEEE, per germline. The chain's CDR3 is CASSLTSGGINYGYTF. CDR3 DNA: TGTGCCAGCAGCTTGACTTCAGGGGGGATTAACTATGGCTACACCTTC. The variable domain in full, with the rest retrieved from reference TRBV5-6 and TRBJ1-2, is DAGVTQSPTHLIKTRGQQVTLRCSPKSGHDTVSWYQQALGQGPQFIFQYYEEEERQRGNFPDRFSGHQFPNYSSELNVNALLLGDSALYLCASSLTSGGINYGYTFGSGTRLTVV.

This clone turned up a few times. The chain recombines TRBV7-9 with TRBJ2-1, with D uncertain. The CDR3 has 10 amino acids. Germline V gives CDR1 SEHNR, CDR2 FQNEAQ (reference sequence). V was shortened by 7 bases and J by 10 bases, with 8 bases between the two germline ends. This CDR3 is CASNDGEQFF. The CDR3 region has the DNA TGTGCCAGCAACGACGGGGAGCAGTTCTTC.